The 5 T cell receptor beta chains given below trace back to one sample, sequenced in a study of shared clonotypes between healthy human individuals. Sequencing was performed with immunoSEQ multiplex PCR; in TCRdb, only in-frame clones are kept and a portion is missing. This table holds some 2 million clones, approximately 94% found once. CD8 cells classed as naive were CD45RO-negative and positively selected for CCR7, excluding terminally differentiated effector memory CD45RA+ cells. Sequencing used naive CD8+ T cells sorted from blood. The source of these receptors is a young man in good health.

The chain is built from TRBV30 and TRBJ2-5; D gene ambiguous. CDR1 and CDR2 from the germline V gene are GTSNPN and SVGIG (reference sequence). V was clipped by 4 bases and J by 0 bases, with 9 bases between them. This CDR3 is built from 13 residues. The CDR3 DNA reads TGTGCCTGGATGCCCCCGTACCAAGAGACCCAGTACTTC. Amino acids: CAWMPPYQETQYF.

This clone appeared a single time. The chain joins TRBV5-1 to TRBJ2-7; 9 bases are shared with TRBD1. The germline gives CDR1 SGHRS, CDR2 YFSETQ. This CDR3 contains 14 residues. V was clipped by 4 bases and J by 3 bases; unmatched bases: 5. Here the CDR3 DNA reads TGCGCCAGCAGCATAGGGACAGGGAACTACGAGCAGTACTTC. It translates to CASSIGTGNYEQYF.

About this clone: Other nucleotide sequences in the sample specify the same CDR3. The chain couples TRBV5-1 to TRBJ2-7; D call uncertain. The CDR3 consists of 14 residues. Germline loops: CDR1 SGHRS, CDR2 YFSETQ. V lost 0 bases, J lost 3 bases, and 10 bases lay in between. DNA for the CDR3: TGCGCCAGCAGCTTGGGCGGCAGCCTCTACGAGCAGTACTTC. This encodes CASSLGGSLYEQYF.

V gene TRBV7-8 combines with J gene TRBJ2-5, with 8 bases lining up with TRBD2. The CDR3 is 14 residues long. V gave up 5 bases and J gave up 5 bases; unmatched junction bases: 7. Per the germline V gene, CDR1 is SGHVS and CDR2 is FQNEAQ. The DNA for the CDR3 is TGTGCCAGCAGCAACTACGGGGGGGCCGAGACCCAGTACTTC. This gives the protein CASSNYGGAETQYF.

V and J are TRBV10-2 and TRBJ1-6; D is unresolved. This CDR3 is built from 11 residues. CDR1 and CDR2 from the germline V gene are WSHSY and SAAADI. V was shortened by 6 bases and J by 13 bases, with 10 bases between the two germline ends. This CDR3 is CASRAEEPLHF. CDR3 coding DNA: TGCGCCAGCAGGGCAGAGGAGCCCCTCCACTTT.